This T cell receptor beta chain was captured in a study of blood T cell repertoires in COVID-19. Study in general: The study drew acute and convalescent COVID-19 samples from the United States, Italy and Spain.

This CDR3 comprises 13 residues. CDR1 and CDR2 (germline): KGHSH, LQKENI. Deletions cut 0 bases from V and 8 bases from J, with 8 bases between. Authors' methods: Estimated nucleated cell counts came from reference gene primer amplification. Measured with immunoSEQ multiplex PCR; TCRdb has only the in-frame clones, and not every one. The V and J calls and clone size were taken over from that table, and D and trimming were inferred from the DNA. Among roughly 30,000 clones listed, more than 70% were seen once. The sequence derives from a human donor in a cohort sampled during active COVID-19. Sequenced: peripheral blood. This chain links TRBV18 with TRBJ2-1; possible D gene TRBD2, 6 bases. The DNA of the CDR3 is TGTGCCAGCTCACCACCGGGGGGAGATGAGCAGTTCTTC. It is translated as CASSPPGGDEQFF.